The following is a T cell receptor (beta chain) sequence with its context. With a far larger clone one base away, a read error is the likely cause. As to time point: newly diagnosed GD, antithyroid drugs for less than 3 months. The TCR library was made from RNA that had been extracted from PBMCs in TRIzol. Peripheral blood, 7.5 to 9 milliliters of it, was drawn into EDTA tubes. This sample stems from a study of regulatory T cells in long-lasting Graves disease. Libraries of TCR beta came from iRepertoire HTBI primers plus Arm-PCR of CDR3 regions. TCRdb re-called the multiplex PCR reads with MiXCR, one entry per CDR3 protein. The sample includes about 360,000 distinct CDR3 sequences, 15% to 20% of them seen just once. Unmatched junction bases numbered 9, after V lost 6 bases and J lost 5 bases. CDR1 and CDR2 (germline): MNHNS, SASEGT. The CDR3 covers 15 residues. These same records also appear under a second study, on T cells in Graves' hyperthyroidism and ophthalmopathy. That source adds: Patients counted as stable if ophthalmopathy did not develop within 18 months. Together with thyroid ultrasound, orbital computed tomography, serum thyroxine and TRAb, clinical symptoms were used for diagnoses. The HTBI primer set drove a first-round RT-PCR of the TCR CDR3.

This chain joins TRBV6-1 and TRBJ2-1, with 8 bases fitting TRBD2. This receptor was taken from a woman aged 18-29 years with Graves disease. This sample comprised peripheral blood mononuclear cells (PBMCs), obtained at new diagnosis, from a patient treated with antithyroid drugs. The CDR3 here is CASRSFGRVNNEQFF. Written as DNA, the CDR3 is TGTGCCAGCAGGTCCTTCGGGAGGGTTAACAATGAGCAGTTCTTC.